This T cell receptor (beta chain) was observed in a study of shared clonotypes between healthy human individuals. Whole-study findings and limits: With a handful of donors compared, around 5% of naive CD4 clonotypes were shared.

V was pared by 2 bases and J by 6 bases, with 16 bases between. This CDR3 has 15 amino acids. Germline CDR1 reads SGHTA; CDR2 reads FQGNSA. This clone was seen a few times. Its matching antigen is unknown. Sequenced by immunoSEQ multiplex PCR; TCRdb stores in-frame clones only, minus some. The table includes 2 million to 2.5 million clones, less than 95% detected once. The chain has TRBV7-2 and TRBJ1-1; D not certain. Sequencing input: naive CD4+ T cells from PBMCs. The subset here: CD45RA+ positively selected. This sequence was found in a man aged 18 to 30 in good health. Some clones in this sample may be carry-over from other donors' samples. The CDR3 DNA reads as TGTGCCAGCAGCTTATATAGTCAGGCCGTCTCTGAAGCTTTCTTT. It codes for CASSLYSQAVSEAFF.